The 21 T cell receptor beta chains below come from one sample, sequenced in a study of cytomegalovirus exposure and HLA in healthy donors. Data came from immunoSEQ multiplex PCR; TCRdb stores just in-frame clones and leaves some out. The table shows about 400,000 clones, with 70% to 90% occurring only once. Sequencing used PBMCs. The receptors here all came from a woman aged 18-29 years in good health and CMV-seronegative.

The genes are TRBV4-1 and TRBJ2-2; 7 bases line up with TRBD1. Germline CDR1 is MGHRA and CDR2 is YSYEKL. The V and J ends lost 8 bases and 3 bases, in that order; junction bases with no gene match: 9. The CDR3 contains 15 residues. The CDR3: CASGLRQGDTGELFF. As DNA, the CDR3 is TGCGCCAGCGGCCTACGACAGGGAGACACCGGGGAGCTGTTTTTT.

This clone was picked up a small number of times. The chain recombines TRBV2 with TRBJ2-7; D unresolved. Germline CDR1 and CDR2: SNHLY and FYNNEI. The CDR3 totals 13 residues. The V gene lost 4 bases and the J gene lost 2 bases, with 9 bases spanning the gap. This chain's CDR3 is CASSVSVTYEQYF. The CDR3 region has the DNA TGTGCCAGCAGTGTGTCTGTAACCTACGAGCAGTACTTC.

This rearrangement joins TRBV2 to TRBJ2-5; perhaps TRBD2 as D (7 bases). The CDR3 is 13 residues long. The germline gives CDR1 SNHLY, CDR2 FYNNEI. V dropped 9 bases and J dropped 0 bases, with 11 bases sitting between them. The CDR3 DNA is TGTGCCAGAAAGGGGGGGTACCAAGAGACCCAGTACTTC. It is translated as CARKGGYQETQYF.

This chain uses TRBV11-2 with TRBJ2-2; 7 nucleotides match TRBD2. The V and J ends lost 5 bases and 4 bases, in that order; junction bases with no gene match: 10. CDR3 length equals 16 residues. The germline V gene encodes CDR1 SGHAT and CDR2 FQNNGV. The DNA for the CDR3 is TGTGCCAGCAGCCCGCTGGGGGGGGTTGGCACCGGGGAGCTGTTTTTT. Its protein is CASSPLGGVGTGELFF.

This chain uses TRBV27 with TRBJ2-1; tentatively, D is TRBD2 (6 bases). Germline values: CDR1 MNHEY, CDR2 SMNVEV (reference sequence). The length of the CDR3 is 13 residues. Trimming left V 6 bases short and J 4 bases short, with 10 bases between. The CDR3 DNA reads TGTGCCAGCAGCACTAGCCTTTACAATGAGCAGTTCTTC. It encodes CASSTSLYNEQFF.

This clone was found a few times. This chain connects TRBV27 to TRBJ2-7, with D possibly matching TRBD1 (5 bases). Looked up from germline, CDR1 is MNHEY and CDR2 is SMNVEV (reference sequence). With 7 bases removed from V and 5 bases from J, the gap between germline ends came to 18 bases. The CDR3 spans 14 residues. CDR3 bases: TGTGCCAGCACCCGGTTGGACAAAATCCACGAGCAGTACTTC. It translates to CASTRLDKIHEQYF.

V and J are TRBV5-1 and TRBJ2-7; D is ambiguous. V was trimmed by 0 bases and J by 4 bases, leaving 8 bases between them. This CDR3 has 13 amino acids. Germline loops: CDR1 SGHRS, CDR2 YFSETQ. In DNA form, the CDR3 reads TGCGCCAGCAGCTTGGAGGCGACATACGAGCAGTACTTC. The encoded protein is CASSLEATYEQYF.

CDR3 DNA sequence: TGTGCCAGCAGTTTCGGTGTCTATGGCTACACCTTC. It yields the protein CASSFGVYGYTF. The chain recombines TRBV28 with TRBJ1-2; D unclear. Germline V gene data show CDR1 as MDHEN and CDR2 as SYDVKM. V lost 3 bases to trimming and J lost 4 bases, with 6 bases between them. The length of the CDR3 is 12 residues.

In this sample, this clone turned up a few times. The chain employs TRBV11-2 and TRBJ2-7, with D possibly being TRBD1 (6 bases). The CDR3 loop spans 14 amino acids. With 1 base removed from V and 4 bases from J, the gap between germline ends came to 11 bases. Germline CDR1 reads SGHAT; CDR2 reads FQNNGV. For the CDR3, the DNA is TGTGCCAGCAGCTTAGTTTACAGGGCGTACGAGCAGTACTTC. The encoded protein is CASSLVYRAYEQYF.

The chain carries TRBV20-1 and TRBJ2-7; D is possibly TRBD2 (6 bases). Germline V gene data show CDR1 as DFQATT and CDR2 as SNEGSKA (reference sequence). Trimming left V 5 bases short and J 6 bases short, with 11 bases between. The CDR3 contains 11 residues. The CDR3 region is CSAGLRGEQYF. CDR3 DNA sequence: TGCAGTGCTGGACTAAGGGGCGAGCAGTACTTC.

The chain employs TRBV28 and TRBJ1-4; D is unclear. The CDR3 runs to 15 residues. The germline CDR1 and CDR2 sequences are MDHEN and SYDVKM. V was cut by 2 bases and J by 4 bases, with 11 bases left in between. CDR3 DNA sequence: TGTGCCAGCAGTTTAGCGGGTTCCCGTAATGAAAAACTGTTTTTT. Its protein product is CASSLAGSRNEKLFF.

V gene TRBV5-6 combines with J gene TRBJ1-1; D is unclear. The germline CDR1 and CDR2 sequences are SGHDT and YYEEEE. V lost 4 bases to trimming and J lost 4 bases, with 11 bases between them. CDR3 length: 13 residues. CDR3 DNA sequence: TGTGCCAGCAGCCCCGCGGGAGTCACTGAAGCTTTCTTT. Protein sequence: CASSPAGVTEAFF.

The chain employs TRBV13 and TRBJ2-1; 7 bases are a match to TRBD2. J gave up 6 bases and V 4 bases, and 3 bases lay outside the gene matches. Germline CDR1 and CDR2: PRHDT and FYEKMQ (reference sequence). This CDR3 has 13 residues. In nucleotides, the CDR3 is TGTGCCAGCAGCTCACCGGGGGGCAATGAGCAGTTCTTC. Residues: CASSSPGGNEQFF.

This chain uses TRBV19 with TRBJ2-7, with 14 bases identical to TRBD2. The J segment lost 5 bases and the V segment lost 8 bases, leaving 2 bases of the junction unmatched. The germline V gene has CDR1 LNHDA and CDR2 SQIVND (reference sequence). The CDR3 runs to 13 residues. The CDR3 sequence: CASGLAGGHEQYF. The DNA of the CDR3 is TGTGCCAGTGGACTAGCGGGGGGACACGAGCAGTACTTC.

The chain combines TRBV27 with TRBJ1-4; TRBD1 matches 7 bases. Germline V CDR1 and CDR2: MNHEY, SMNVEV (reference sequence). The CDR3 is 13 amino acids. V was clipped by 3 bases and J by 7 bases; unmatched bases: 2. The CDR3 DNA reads TGTGCCAGCAGTTTCAGGGGGGCTGAAAAACTGTTTTTT. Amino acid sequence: CASSFRGAEKLFF.

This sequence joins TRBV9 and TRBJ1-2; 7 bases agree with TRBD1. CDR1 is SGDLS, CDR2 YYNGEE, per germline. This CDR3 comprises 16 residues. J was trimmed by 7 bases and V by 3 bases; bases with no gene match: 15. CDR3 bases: TGTGCCAGCAGCGCCGGGGGTGGCAGGGGGAGACGTGGCTACACCTTC. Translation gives CASSAGGGRGRRGYTF.

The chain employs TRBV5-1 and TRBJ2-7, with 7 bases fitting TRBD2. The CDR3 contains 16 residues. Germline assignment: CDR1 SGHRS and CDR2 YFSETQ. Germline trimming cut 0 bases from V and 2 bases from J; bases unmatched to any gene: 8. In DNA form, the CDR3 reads TGCGCCAGCAGCTTGGCCCGTCGGGAGGATCCCTACGAGCAGTACTTC. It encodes CASSLARREDPYEQYF.

The CDR3 bases are TGTGCCAGCAGCTCCACCCCCCCAGGGGGCACCGGGGAGCTGTTTTTT. This gives the protein CASSSTPPGGTGELFF. The chain combines TRBV7-8 with TRBJ2-2; 7 bases line up with TRBD1. Germline V CDR1 and CDR2: SGHVS, FQNEAQ. V lost 4 bases to trimming and J lost 4 bases; unmatched junction nucleotides: 9. The CDR3 covers 16 residues.

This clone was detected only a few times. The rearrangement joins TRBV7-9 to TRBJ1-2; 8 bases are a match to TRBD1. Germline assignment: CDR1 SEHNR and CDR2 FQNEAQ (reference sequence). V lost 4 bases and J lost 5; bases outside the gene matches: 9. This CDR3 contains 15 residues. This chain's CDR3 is CASSSSQGDPYGYTF. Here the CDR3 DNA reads TGTGCCAGCAGCTCCTCACAGGGGGACCCTTATGGCTACACCTTC.

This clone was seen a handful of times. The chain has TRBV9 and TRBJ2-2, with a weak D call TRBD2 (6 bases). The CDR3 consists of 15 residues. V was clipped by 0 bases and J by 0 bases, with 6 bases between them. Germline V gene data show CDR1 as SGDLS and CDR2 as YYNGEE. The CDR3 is CASSVGGANTGELFF. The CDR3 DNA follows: TGTGCCAGCAGCGTAGGGGGGGCGAACACCGGGGAGCTGTTTTTT.

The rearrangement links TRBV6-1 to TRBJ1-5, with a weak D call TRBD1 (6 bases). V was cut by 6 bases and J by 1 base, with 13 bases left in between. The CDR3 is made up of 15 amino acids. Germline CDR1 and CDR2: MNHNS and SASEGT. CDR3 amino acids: CASREQGGSNQPQHF. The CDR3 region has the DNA TGTGCCAGCAGGGAACAGGGTGGAAGCAATCAGCCCCAGCATTTT.